The clone carrying this T cell receptor beta chain appeared once. Antigen specificity is unknown. The data originate from a study of cytomegalovirus exposure and HLA in healthy donors. Study-wide findings and caveats: Other equally common chains were less clonally expanded than HLA-associated TCR beta chains, a later analysis showed.

PCR employed 60 Vbeta and 13 Jbeta primers. Profiled with immunoSEQ multiplex PCR; TCRdb holds only in-frame clones, not every one. In the table there are about 90,000 clones, 67% of which are singletons. The CDR3 extends over 14 amino acids. J lost 2 bases, V lost 6 bases, and 5 bases had no gene match. From germline, CDR1 is SQVTM and CDR2 ANQGSEA. Material: PBMCs. The chain is built from TRBV29-1 and TRBJ2-7, with 12 bases matching TRBD2. The clonotype was recovered from a man aged 30 to 39 in good health and CMV-seronegative. The CDR3 protein is CSVAGLAGTYEQYF. DNA of the CDR3: TGCAGCGTAGCCGGACTAGCGGGAACCTACGAGCAGTACTTC.